The following is a T cell receptor (beta chain) sequence with its context. Its antigen is still unknown. Germline V gene lookup returns CDR1 SQVTM and CDR2 ANQGSEA. The CDR3 sequence is 14 residues long. Trimming stripped 5 bases from V and 1 base from J, with 15 bases between. This sample was included in a study of beta chain features in type 1 diabetes. Study at large: Patient and healthy donor groups were alike in age, gender and cell yields.

Study-wide findings and caveats: Insertions were fewer and deletions more numerous at VDJ junctions in type 1 diabetes patients.

Reverse transcribing all isolated RNA meant expressed TCRB transcripts were sequenced. Libraries were prepared by immunoSEQ multiplex PCR; TCRdb keeps only in-frame clonotypes and omits some of them. The sample records 200,000 to 250,000 clones, 55% to 70% being singletons. Sequenced input: naive CD4+ T cells from blood. This TCR derives from a man younger than 45 in good health. The chain combines TRBV29-1 with TRBJ2-7, with D possibly TRBD1 on 6 matching bases. This CDR3 reads CSVYATGRSYEQYF. The CDR3 coding sequence is TGCAGCGTTTACGCGACAGGTCGATCCTACGAGCAGTACTTC.